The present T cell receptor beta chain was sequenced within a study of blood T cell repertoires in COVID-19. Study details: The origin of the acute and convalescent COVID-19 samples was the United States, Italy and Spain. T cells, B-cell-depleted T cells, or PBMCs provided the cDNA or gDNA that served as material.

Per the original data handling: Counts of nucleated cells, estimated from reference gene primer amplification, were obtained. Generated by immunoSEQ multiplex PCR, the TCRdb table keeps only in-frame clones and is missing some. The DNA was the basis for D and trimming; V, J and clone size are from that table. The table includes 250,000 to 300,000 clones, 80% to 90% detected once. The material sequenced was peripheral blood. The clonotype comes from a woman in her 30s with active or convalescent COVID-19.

DNA of the CDR3: TGTGCCAGCAGCCGGAGCGGGGGGGGACGGCAGTATTTT. Protein sequence: CASSRSGGGRQYF. This sequence joins TRBV9 and TRBJ2-3; 10 positions match TRBD2. The V gene end was trimmed by 4 bases and the J gene end by 11 bases; junction bases not matched to a gene: 7. Germline values: CDR1 SGDLS, CDR2 YYNGEE. The length of the CDR3 is 13 residues.